This T cell receptor beta chain was retrieved from a study of CD4+ T cells in melanoma. Germline CDR1 LNHDA, CDR2 SQIVND (reference sequence). The CDR3 loop spans 13 amino acids. V lost 7 bases and J lost 1, with 9 bases in between. Sequencing was performed with immunoSEQ multiplex PCR; in TCRdb, only in-frame clones are kept and a portion is missing. Seen here are 15,000 to 20,000 clones, over 70% observed once, and the top ten hold roughly 5.2%. This TCR was sampled from a human donor with melanoma. Sample: cells from a culture (not recorded whether cultured in vitro). V usage is TRBV19 and J usage is TRBJ2-3; tentatively, D is TRBD1 (6 bases). CDR3 coding DNA: TGTGCCAGTAACAGGGATGGCACAGATACGCAGTATTTT. As protein: CASNRDGTDTQYF.